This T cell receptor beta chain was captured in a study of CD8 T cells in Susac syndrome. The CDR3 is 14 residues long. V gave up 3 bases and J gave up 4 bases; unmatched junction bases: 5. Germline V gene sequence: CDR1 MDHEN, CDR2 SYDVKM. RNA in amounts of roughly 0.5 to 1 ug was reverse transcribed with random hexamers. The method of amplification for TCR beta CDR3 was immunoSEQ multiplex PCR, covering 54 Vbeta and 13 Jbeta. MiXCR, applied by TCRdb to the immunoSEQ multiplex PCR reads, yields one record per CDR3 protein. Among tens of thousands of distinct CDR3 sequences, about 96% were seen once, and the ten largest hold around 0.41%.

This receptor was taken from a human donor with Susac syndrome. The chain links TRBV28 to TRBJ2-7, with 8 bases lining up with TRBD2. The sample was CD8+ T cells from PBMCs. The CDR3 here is CASSFGTSPYEQYF. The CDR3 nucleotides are TGTGCCAGCAGTTTCGGGACTAGTCCTTACGAGCAGTACTTC.